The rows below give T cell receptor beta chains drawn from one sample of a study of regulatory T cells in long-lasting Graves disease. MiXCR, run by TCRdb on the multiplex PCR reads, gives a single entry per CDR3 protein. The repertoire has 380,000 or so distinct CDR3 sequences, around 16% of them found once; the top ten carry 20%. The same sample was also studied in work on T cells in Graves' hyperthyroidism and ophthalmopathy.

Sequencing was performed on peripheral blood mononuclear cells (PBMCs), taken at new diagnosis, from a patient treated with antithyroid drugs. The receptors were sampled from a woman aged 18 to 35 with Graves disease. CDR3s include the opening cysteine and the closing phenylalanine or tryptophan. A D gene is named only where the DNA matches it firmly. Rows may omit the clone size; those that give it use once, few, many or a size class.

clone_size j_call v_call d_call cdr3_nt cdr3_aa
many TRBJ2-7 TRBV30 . TGTGCCTGGAGTGTCTTGGGGGCCGTGCAGTACTTC CAWSVLGAVQYF
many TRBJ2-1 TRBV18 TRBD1 TGTGCCAGCTCCCAGTCTAGAGGGGGCTATGAGCAGTTCTTC CASSQSRGGYEQFF
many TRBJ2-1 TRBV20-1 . TGCAGTGCTAGCCGAAGACAGGTTGCCTACAATGAGCAGTTCTTC CSASRRQVAYNEQFF
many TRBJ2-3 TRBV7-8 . TGTGCCAGCAGTCTATTAGGGGGGGGCGGGAGCGCAGATACGCAGTATTTT CASSLLGGGGSADTQYF
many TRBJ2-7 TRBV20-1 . TGCAGTGCTAGAACCCTATCTGGCTACGAGCAGTACTTC CSARTLSGYEQYF
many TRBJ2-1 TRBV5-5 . TGTGCCAGCAGCTTACTTAGGACCTACAATGAGCAGTTCTTC CASSLLRTYNEQFF
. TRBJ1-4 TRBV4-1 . TGCGCCAGCAGCCATGCGCCGGGACGCCGATTTGTGGAACTGTTTTTT CASSHAPGRRFVELFF
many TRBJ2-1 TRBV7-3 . TGTGCCAGCAGCTTCCTCGGGACAGAGCAGTTCTTC CASSFLGTEQFF
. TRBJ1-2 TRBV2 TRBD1 TGTGCCAGCAGTGAAGGGACAGGGGAAACCTATGGCTACACCTTC CASSEGTGETYGYTF
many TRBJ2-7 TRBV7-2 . TGTGCCAGCAGCTTAGAAGCAGGGGCTAGACACGAGCAGTACTTC CASSLEAGARHEQYF
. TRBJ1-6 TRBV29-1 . TGCAGCGTTGGGAGCTCCTATAATTCACCCCTCCACTTT CSVGSSYNSPLHF
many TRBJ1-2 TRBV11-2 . TGTGCCAGCAGCCCCCCTGGTTTTAATGCTAACTATGGCTACACCTTC CASSPPGFNANYGYTF
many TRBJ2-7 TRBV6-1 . TGTGCCAGCAGCCTCAGAGGCGCTCGGGACGAGCAGTACTTC CASSLRGARDEQYF
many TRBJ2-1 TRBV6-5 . TGTGCCAGCAGTTACGTCTCGGGGCGATACAATGAGCAGTTCTTC CASSYVSGRYNEQFF
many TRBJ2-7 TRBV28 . TGTGCCAGCAGAGAATTTGCCGGGACACCGTCGGGCGAGCAGTACTTC CASREFAGTPSGEQYF
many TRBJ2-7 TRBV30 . TGTGCCTGGAGTGTACGGGGGACCTACGAGCAGTACTTC CAWSVRGTYEQYF
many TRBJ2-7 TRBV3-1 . TGTGCCAGCAGCCAAGTGGCCTACGAGCAGTACTTC CASSQVAYEQYF
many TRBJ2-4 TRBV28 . TGTGCCAGCAGCCCGACTAGTTCCGTAGCCAAAAACATTCAGTACTTC CASSPTSSVAKNIQYF
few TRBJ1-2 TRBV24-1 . TGTGCCACCAGTGCCGAACAGGGTCGAGGCTACACCTTC CATSAEQGRGYTF
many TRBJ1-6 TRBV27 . TGTGCCAGCAGCTCACAGGCCTTGGGTTCACCCCTCCACTTT CASSSQALGSPLHF
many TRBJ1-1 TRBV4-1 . TGCGCCAGCAGCCAAGATGGTAACGCTGAAGCTTTCTTT CASSQDGNAEAFF
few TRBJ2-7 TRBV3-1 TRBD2 TGTGCCTCGAGCAGGGCCAAGCCTAGCGGCTCCTACGAGCAGTACTTC CASSRAKPSGSYEQYF
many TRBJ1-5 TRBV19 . TGTGCCAGTACGGAGGGGAGGGGCAATCAGCCCCAGCATTTT CASTEGRGNQPQHF